This TCR beta chain derives from a study of beta chain features in type 1 diabetes. Whole-study findings and limits: Patients with Type 1 diabetes showed moderately but significantly shorter TCRB CDR3s in all four CD4+ subsets. Naive, central memory and Treg TCRB repertoires seemed to resemble each other more closely in patients than they did in healthy donors.

The CDR3 is 12 residues long. The germline V gene encodes CDR1 SGDLS and CDR2 YYNGEE. Trimming left V 3 bases short and J 3 bases short, with 7 bases between. Of the isolated RNA, all was reverse transcribed, and so the sequenced material was expressed TCRB transcripts. The protocol was immunoSEQ multiplex PCR, while the TCRdb copy is restricted to in-frame clones and leaves out a portion. The table lists roughly 150,000 clones, over 7.5% of them singletons. This clone was detected only a few times. Its specificity is unknown. This TCR was sampled from a woman aged 18-29 years in good health. The chain links TRBV9 to TRBJ2-7; TRBD1 might be the D (6 bases). Input material: central memory CD4+ T cells from blood. The CDR3 loop reads CASSARGYEQYF. The CDR3, as DNA: TGTGCCAGCAGCGCCAGGGGCTACGAGCAGTACTTC.